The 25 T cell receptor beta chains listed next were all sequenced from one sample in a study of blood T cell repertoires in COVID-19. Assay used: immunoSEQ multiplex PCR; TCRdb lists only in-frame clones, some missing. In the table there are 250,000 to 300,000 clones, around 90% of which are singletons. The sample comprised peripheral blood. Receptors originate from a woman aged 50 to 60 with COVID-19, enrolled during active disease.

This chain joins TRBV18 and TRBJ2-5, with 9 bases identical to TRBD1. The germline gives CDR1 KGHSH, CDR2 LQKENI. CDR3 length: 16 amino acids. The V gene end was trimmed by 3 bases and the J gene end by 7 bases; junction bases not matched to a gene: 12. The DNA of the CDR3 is TGTGCCAGCTCACCTTATGCGACAGGGGGTTTGGGGACCCAGTACTTC. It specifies CASSPYATGGLGTQYF.

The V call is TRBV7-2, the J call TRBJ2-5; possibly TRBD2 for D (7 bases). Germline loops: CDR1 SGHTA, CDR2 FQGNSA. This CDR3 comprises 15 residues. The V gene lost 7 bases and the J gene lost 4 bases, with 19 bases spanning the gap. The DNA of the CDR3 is TGTGCCAGCACTTTTATGGGGGGGGCAGGAGAGACCCAGTACTTC. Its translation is CASTFMGGAGETQYF.

The CDR3 DNA follows: TGTGCCTGGAGGAGACAGGGTGGGGATAATTCACCCCTCCACTTT. Encoded protein: CAWRRQGGDNSPLHF. J is TRBJ1-6 and V is TRBV30; 7 nucleotides match TRBD1. This CDR3 has 15 residues. Trimming at V came to 3 bases and at J to 5 bases, leaving 7 bases not matched to a gene. CDR1 is GTSNPN and CDR2 is SVGIG in the germline V gene (reference sequence). Variable domain in full (rest from reference TRBV30 and TRBJ1-6): SQTIHQWPATLVQPVGSPLSLECTVEGTSNPNLYWYRQAAGRGLQLLFYSVGIGQISSEVPQNLSASRPQDRQFILSSKKLLLSDSGFYLCAWRRQGGDNSPLHFGNGTRLTVT.

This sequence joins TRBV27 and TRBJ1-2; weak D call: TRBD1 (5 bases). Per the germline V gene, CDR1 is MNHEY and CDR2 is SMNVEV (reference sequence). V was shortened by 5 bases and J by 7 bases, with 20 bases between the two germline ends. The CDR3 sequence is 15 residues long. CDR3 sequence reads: CASSQEGLPAGGYTF. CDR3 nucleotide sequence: TGTGCCAGCAGTCAAGAGGGACTTCCGGCGGGTGGCTACACCTTC.

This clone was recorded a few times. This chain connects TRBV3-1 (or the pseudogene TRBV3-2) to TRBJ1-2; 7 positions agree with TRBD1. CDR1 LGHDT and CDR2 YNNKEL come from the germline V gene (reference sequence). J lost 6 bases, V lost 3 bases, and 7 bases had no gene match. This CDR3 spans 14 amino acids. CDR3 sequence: CASSHTGTANGYTF. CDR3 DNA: TGTGCCAGCAGCCATACCGGGACAGCGAATGGCTACACCTTC.

As DNA, the CDR3 is TGTGCCAGCAGCCTCGCGGGGAGCTCCTACGAGCAGTACTTC. Translated: CASSLAGSSYEQYF. The J gene is TRBJ2-7, the V gene TRBV7-9; weak D call: TRBD2 (6 bases). The germline V gene has CDR1 SEHNR and CDR2 FQNEAQ (reference sequence). CDR3 length equals 14 residues. V was cut by 5 bases and J by 0 bases, with 11 bases left in between.

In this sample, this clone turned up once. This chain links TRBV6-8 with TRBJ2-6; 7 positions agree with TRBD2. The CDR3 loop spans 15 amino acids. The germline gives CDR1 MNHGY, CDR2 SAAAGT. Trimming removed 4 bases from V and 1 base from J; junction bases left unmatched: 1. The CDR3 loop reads CASSWTSSGANVLTF. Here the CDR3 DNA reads TGTGCCAGCAGTTGGACTAGTTCTGGGGCCAACGTCCTGACTTTC.

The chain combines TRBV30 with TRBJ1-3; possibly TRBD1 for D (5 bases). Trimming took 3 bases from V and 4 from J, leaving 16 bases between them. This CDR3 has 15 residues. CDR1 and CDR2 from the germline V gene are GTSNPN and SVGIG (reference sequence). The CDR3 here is CAWRLGGANGNTIYF. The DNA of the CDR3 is TGTGCCTGGAGGCTGGGTGGGGCGAACGGAAACACCATATATTTT.

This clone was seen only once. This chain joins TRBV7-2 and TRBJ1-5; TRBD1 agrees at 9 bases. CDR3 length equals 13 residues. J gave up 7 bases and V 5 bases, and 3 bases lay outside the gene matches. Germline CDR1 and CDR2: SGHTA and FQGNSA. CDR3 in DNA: TGTGCCAGCAGCCCGGACAGGGGCCAGCCCCAGCATTTT. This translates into CASSPDRGQPQHF.

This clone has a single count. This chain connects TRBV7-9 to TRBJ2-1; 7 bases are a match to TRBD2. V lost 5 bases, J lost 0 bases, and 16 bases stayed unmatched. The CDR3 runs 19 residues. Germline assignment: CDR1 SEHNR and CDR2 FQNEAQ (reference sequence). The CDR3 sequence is CASSPLPLPSGSSYNEQFF. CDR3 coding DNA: TGTGCCAGCAGCCCGCTCCCCCTTCCTAGCGGTAGCTCCTACAATGAGCAGTTCTTC.

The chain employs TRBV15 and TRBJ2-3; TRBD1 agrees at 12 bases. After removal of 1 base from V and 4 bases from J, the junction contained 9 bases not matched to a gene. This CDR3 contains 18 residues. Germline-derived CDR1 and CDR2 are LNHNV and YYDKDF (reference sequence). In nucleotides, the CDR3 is TGTGCCACCAGCAGAGTGGCGTTCGGGACAGGGGGCTCAGATACGCAGTATTTT. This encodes CATSRVAFGTGGSDTQYF.

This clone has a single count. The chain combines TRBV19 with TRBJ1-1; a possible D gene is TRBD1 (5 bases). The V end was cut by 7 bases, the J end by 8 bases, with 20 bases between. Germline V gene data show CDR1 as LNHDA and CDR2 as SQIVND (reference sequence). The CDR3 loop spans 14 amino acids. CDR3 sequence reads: CASNKIGVGAEAFF. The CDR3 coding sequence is TGTGCCAGTAATAAAATCGGTGTAGGGGCAGAAGCTTTCTTT.

The DNA for the CDR3 is TGTGCCACCAGTGACCCGGGACAGGGAAGTACAGATACGCAGTATTTT. Translation gives CATSDPGQGSTDTQYF. The chain joins TRBV24-1 to TRBJ2-3, with TRBD1 matching over 9 bases. This CDR3 spans 16 amino acids. Germline CDR1 KGHDR, CDR2 SFDVKD. V lost 4 bases and J lost 3; bases outside the gene matches: 7.

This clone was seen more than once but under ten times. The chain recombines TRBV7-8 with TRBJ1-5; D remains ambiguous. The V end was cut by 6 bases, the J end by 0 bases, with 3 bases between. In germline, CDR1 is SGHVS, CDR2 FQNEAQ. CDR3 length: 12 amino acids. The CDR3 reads CASSHSNQPQHF. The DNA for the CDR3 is TGTGCCAGCAGTCATAGCAATCAGCCCCAGCATTTT.

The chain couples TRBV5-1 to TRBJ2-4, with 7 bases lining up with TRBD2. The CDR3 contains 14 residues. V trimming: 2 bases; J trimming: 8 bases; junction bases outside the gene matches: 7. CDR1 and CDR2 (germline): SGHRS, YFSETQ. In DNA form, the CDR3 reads TGCGCCAGCAGCTTTTCGGGAGGAGTGGACATTCAGTACTTC. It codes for CASSFSGGVDIQYF.

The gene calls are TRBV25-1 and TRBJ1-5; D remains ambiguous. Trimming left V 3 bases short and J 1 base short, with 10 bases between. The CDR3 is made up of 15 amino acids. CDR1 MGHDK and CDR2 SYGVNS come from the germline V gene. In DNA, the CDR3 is TGTGCCAGCAGTGATTCCACGGAGAGCAATCAGCCCCAGCATTTT. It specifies CASSDSTESNQPQHF.

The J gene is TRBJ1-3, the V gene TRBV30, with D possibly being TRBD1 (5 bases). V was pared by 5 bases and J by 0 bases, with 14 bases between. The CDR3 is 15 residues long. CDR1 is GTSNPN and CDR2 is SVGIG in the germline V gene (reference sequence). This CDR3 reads CAWAQGASSGNTIYF. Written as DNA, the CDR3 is TGTGCCTGGGCCCAGGGCGCCAGCTCTGGAAACACCATATATTTT. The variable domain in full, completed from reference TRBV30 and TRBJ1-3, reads SQTIHQWPATLVQPVGSPLSLECTVEGTSNPNLYWYRQAAGRGLQLLFYSVGIGQISSEVPQNLSASRPQDRQFILSSKKLLLSDSGFYLCAWAQGASSGNTIYFGEGSWLTVV.

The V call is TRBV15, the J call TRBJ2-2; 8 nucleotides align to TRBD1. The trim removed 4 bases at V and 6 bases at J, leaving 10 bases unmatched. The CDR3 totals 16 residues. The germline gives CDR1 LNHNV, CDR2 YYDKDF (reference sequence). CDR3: CATSTGQGLVAGELFF. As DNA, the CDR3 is TGTGCCACCAGCACTGGACAGGGTTTGGTCGCCGGGGAGCTGTTTTTT.

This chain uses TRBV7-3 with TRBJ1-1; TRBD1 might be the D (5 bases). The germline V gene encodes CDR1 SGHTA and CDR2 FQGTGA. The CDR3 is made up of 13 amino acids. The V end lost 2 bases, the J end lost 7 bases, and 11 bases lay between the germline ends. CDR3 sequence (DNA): TGTGCCAGCAGCTTACAACAGGAGGGTGAAGCTTTCTTT. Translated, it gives CASSLQQEGEAFF.

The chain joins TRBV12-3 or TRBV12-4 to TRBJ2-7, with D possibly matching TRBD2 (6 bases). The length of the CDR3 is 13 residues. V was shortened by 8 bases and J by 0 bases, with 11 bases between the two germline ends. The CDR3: CASRLGSSYEQYF. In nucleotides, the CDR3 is TGTGCCAGCCGGCTCGGGAGCTCCTACGAGCAGTACTTC.

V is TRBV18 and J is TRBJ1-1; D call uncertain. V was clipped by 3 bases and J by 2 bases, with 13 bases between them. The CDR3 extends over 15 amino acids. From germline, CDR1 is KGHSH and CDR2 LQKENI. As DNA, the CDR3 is TGTGCCAGCTCACCCCTTCCCAAGAGTAACACTGAAGCTTTCTTT. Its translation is CASSPLPKSNTEAFF.

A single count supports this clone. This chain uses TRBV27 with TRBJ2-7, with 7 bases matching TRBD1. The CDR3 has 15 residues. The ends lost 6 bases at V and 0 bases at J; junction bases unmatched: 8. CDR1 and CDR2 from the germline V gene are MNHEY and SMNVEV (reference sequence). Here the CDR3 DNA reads TGTGCCAGCAGGACGGACAGGCTCAGCTCCTACGAGCAGTACTTC. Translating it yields CASRTDRLSSYEQYF.

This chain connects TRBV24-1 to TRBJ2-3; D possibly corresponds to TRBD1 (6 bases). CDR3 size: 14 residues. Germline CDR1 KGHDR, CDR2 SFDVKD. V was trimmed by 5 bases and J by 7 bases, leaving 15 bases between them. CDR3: CATSGSGALYTQYF. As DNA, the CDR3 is TGTGCCACCAGTGGGTCAGGGGCGTTATATACGCAGTATTTT.

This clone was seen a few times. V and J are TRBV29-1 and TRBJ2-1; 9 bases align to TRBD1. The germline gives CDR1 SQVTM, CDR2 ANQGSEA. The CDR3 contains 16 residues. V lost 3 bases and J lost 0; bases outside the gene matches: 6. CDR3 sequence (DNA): TGCAGCGTTGAGGGGGACAGGGAGAGCTCCTACAATGAGCAGTTCTTC. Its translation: CSVEGDRESSYNEQFF.

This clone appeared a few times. CDR3: CASGQGRNTGELFF. CDR3 in DNA: TGCGCCAGCGGGCAGGGGAGGAACACCGGGGAGCTGTTTTTT. The chain uses TRBV4-1 and TRBJ2-2, with D possibly TRBD1 on 6 matching bases. V gave up 8 bases and J gave up 1 base, with 11 bases separating them. CDR1 MGHRA and CDR2 YSYEKL come from the germline V gene. CDR3 length: 14 residues.